The next 16 T cell receptor beta chains were all read from a single sample in a study of response to subunit inactivated influenza vaccine. TCRdb passed the RT-PCR reads through MiXCR, listing each CDR3 protein once. The table lists roughly 670,000 distinct CDR3 sequences, 14% of them singletons. The sample here was PBMCs from blood, taken roughly 2 weeks before vaccination. These receptors originate from a man aged 50-60 years who received an inactivated influenza vaccine.

This chain connects TRBV2 to TRBJ2-3; possibly TRBD2 for D (6 bases). The CDR3 spans 18 residues. V lost 6 bases and J 0 bases, leaving 22 bases between the germline ends. From germline, CDR1 is SNHLY and CDR2 FYNNEI. This CDR3 is CASRHAPRRALSTDTQYF. The CDR3 coding sequence is TGTGCCAGCAGGCACGCCCCTAGGAGGGCACTAAGCACAGATACGCAGTATTTT.

The chain couples TRBV4-2 to TRBJ2-5; D possibly corresponds to TRBD1 (6 bases). Germline loops: CDR1 LGHNA, CDR2 YNFKEQ. The CDR3 runs to 16 residues. The V and J ends lost 0 bases and 1 base respectively, with 12 bases between them. DNA of the CDR3: TGTGCCAGCAGCCAAGAGCCCCTGGGGGCCCAAGAGACCCAGTACTTC. This gives the protein CASSQEPLGAQETQYF.

V usage is TRBV5-1 and J usage is TRBJ2-2, with TRBD1 matching over 8 bases. The CDR3 extends over 16 amino acids. The germline gives CDR1 SGHRS, CDR2 YFSETQ. V shed 3 bases, J shed 0 bases, and the junction held 4 bases outside the gene matches. The CDR3: CASSWQGASNTGELFF. CDR3 bases: TGCGCCAGCAGCTGGCAGGGGGCATCGAACACCGGGGAGCTGTTTTTT.

V gene TRBV27 combines with J gene TRBJ2-7; D is uncertain. CDR3 length equals 15 residues. CDR1 and CDR2 (germline): MNHEY, SMNVEV (reference sequence). Trimming took 3 bases from V and 3 from J, leaving 15 bases between them. The CDR3 DNA reads as TGTGCCAGCAGTTTGTCTAGGGCTTTTGGCTACGAGCAGTACTTC. Protein: CASSLSRAFGYEQYF.

This clonotype was observed a few times. The rearrangement links TRBV12-3 or TRBV12-4 to TRBJ1-2; possibly TRBD1 for D (5 bases). The CDR3 has 16 amino acids. V was shortened by 0 bases and J by 7 bases, with 18 bases between the two germline ends. The CDR3 reads CASSLAFRVTGPGYTF. CDR3 in DNA: TGTGCCAGCAGTTTAGCCTTTAGGGTTACGGGGCCTGGCTACACCTTC.

Many counts were recorded for this clonotype. The chain carries TRBV4-2 and TRBJ2-4; 8 nucleotides line up with TRBD2. CDR1 LGHNA and CDR2 YNFKEQ come from the germline V gene. V trimming: 4 bases; J trimming: 7 bases; junction bases outside the gene matches: 9. The CDR3 has 15 residues. CDR3: CASSRPAGGGNIQYF. The CDR3 DNA sequence: TGTGCCAGCAGCCGCCCTGCGGGGGGCGGGAACATTCAGTACTTC.

There are a few counts of this clonotype. The chain employs TRBV29-1 and TRBJ2-7, with D unresolved. CDR3 length equals 12 residues. The V end was cut by 7 bases, the J end by 7 bases, with 17 bases between. Germline values: CDR1 SQVTM, CDR2 ANQGSEA. CDR3 DNA: TGCAGCGCCCAAACTGGCCTACGGGAGCAGTACTTC. Amino acids: CSAQTGLREQYF.

This clonotype was found many times. V gene TRBV29-1 combines with J gene TRBJ2-3; 11 bases map to TRBD1. Germline V gene data show CDR1 as SQVTM and CDR2 as ANQGSEA. The CDR3 is 15 residues long. V trimming: 6 bases; J trimming: 3 bases; junction bases outside the gene matches: 8. As DNA, the CDR3 is TGCAGCGTGGTGGGACAGGGGGTCTGGACAGATACGCAGTATTTT. Protein: CSVVGQGVWTDTQYF.

The chain's CDR3 is CASSARRGTEETQYF. The CDR3 nucleotides read TGTGCCAGCAGTGCTCGGAGGGGTACGGAGGAGACCCAGTACTTC. The chain links TRBV12-3 or TRBV12-4 to TRBJ2-5, with a possible D match to TRBD2 (6 bases). Deletions cut 5 bases from V and 5 bases from J, with 18 bases between. The CDR3 has 15 amino acids.

This clonotype was seen many times. The V gene is TRBV3-1, the J gene TRBJ2-2, with 7 bases matching TRBD1. The CDR3 has 13 residues. V shed 9 bases, J shed 6 bases, and the junction held 7 bases outside the gene matches. The germline V gene has CDR1 LGHDT and CDR2 YNNKEL (reference sequence). The CDR3, as DNA: TGTGCCAGTGTCGGGACAGATGCCGGGGAGCTGTTTTTT. This codes for CASVGTDAGELFF.

This clonotype was seen ten or more times. The chain uses TRBV7-2 and TRBJ2-2; 7 positions match TRBD1. The V segment lost 5 bases and the J segment 3 bases; nucleotides outside the gene matches: 6. The CDR3 length is 15 residues. Germline V lookup: CDR1 SGHTA, CDR2 FQGNSA. CDR3 in amino acids: CASSTRQGHTGELFF. CDR3 bases: TGTGCCAGCAGCACACGACAGGGTCACACCGGGGAGCTGTTTTTT.

This clonotype was picked up a small number of times. CDR3 in DNA: TGTGCCAGCAGCTCCGGACACTCGCTGTACAATGAGCAGTTCTTC. The encoded protein is CASSSGHSLYNEQFF. The rearrangement links TRBV5-6 to TRBJ2-1; possible D gene TRBD1, 5 bases. This CDR3 is built from 15 residues. CDR1 SGHDT and CDR2 YYEEEE come from the germline V gene. Trimming stripped 3 bases from V and 4 bases from J, with 14 bases between.

This chain connects TRBV4-2 to TRBJ2-1, with a tentative D call TRBD2 (6 bases). Trimming left V 0 bases short and J 4 bases short, with 16 bases between. The germline gives CDR1 LGHNA, CDR2 YNFKEQ. The length of the CDR3 is 17 residues. The CDR3: CASSQESWGRTYNEQFF. The DNA for the CDR3 is TGTGCCAGCAGCCAAGAAAGTTGGGGGAGGACTTACAATGAGCAGTTCTTC.

This clonotype has just a few counts. This chain connects TRBV20-1 to TRBJ2-7; a possible D gene is TRBD2 (6 bases). Trimming removed 5 bases from V and 2 bases from J, with 19 bases in between. The CDR3 runs to 15 residues. The germline V gene encodes CDR1 DFQATT and CDR2 SNEGSKA (reference sequence). CDR3 sequence reads: CSASNRDFHTYEQYF. CDR3 nucleotide sequence: TGCAGTGCTTCCAACCGGGACTTCCATACCTACGAGCAGTACTTC.

J is TRBJ2-3 and V is TRBV4-2, with 11 bases lining up with TRBD2. Per the germline V gene, CDR1 is LGHNA and CDR2 is YNFKEQ. After removal of 0 bases from V and 6 bases from J, the junction contained 2 bases not matched to a gene. The CDR3 is 15 residues long. The CDR3 DNA follows: TGTGCCAGCAGCCAAGAGTCTAGCGGGAGGGATACGCAGTATTTT. This sequence encodes CASSQESSGRDTQYF.

The V and J genes are TRBV10-3 and TRBJ2-7, with D maybe TRBD1 (6 bases). Trimming stripped 3 bases from V and 6 bases from J, with 15 bases between. CDR1 is ENHRY, CDR2 SYGVKD, per germline. The CDR3 is 14 residues long. The CDR3 protein is CAISEQGMSGEQYF. CDR3 coding DNA: TGTGCCATCAGTGAACAGGGTATGAGTGGCGAGCAGTACTTC.